This is a list of T cell receptor beta chains from one sample in a study of regulatory T cells in long-lasting Graves disease. TCRdb re-analysed the multiplex PCR reads in MiXCR, keeping a single row per CDR3 protein. The sample has approximately 470,000 distinct CDR3 sequences, more than 20% seen once; the top ten hold 6.5% to 10%. The sample was peripheral blood mononuclear cells (PBMCs), taken when the disease was refractory, from a patient treated with antithyroid drugs. The receptors here all came from a female donor with Graves disease. Both conserved end residues are part of each CDR3. Fields, in order: V gene, D gene, clone size, J gene, CDR3 DNA, CDR3 protein. A D gene is named only where the DNA matches it firmly. Clone sizes are given selectively: once, few, many, or a class where the clone is expanded.

TRBV6-1	.	many	TRBJ1-4	TGTGCCAGCAGTACACCCGGGACTTGGCCAGAAAAACTGTTTTTT	CASSTPGTWPEKLFF
TRBV27	.	many	TRBJ2-7	TGTGCCAGCAGTTTATCTCGGAGCACCTACGAGCAGTACTTC	CASSLSRSTYEQYF
TRBV27	.	many	TRBJ1-5	TGTGCCAGCAGTTTATGGGGCAATCAGCCCCAGCATTTT	CASSLWGNQPQHF
TRBV2	.	many	TRBJ2-7	TGTGCCAGCATAACCCCAGGAACCGCTACCTACGAGCAGTACTTC	CASITPGTATYEQYF
TRBV6-2/TRBV6-3	TRBD1	.	TRBJ1-2	TGTGCCAGCAGTTACCGGACAGGGAATGGCTACACCTTC	CASSYRTGNGYTF
TRBV4-1	.	.	TRBJ2-2	TGCGCCAGCAGAAACGTCATGAACACCGGGGAGCTGTTTTTT	CASRNVMNTGELFF
TRBV20-1	.	many	TRBJ2-7	TGCAGTGCTAGGGGGTTGGTGTCTGTGCAGTCCTACGAGCAGTACTTC	CSARGLVSVQSYEQYF
TRBV28	.	many	TRBJ2-2	TGTGCCAGCAGTTTATACGGAACGGCGAGGACCGGGGAGCTGTTTTTT	CASSLYGTARTGELFF
TRBV12-3/TRBV12-4	.	many	TRBJ1-5	TGTGCCAGCAGCCCAGTAGGGTCCAATCAGCCCCAGCATTTT	CASSPVGSNQPQHF
TRBV6-5	.	many	TRBJ1-2	TGTGCCAGCAGTTACGGCCCGGGGAGCTACACCTTC	CASSYGPGSYTF
TRBV7-9	TRBD2	.	TRBJ2-7	TGTGCCAGCAGCCCCGGGACTAGCGGGATATTCTACGAGCAGTACTTC	CASSPGTSGIFYEQYF
TRBV7-8	.	.	TRBJ2-2	TGTGCCAGCAGCTTTTGGCGGGATGACACCGGGGAGCTGTTTTTT	CASSFWRDDTGELFF
TRBV27	TRBD1	many	TRBJ1-4	TGTGCCAGCAGTTCGACAGGGACCGCGAATGAAAAACTGTTTTTT	CASSSTGTANEKLFF